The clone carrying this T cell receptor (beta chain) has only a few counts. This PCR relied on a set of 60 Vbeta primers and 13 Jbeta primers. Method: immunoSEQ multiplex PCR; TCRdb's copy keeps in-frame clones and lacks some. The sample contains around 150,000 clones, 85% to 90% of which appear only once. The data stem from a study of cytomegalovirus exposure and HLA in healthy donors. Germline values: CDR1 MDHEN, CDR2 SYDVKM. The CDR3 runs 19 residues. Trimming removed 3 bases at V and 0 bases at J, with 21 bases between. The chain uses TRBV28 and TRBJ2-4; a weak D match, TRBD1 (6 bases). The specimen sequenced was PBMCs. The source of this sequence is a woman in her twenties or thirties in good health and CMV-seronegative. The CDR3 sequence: CASSFSALRDTLAKNIQYF. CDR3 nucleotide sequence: TGTGCCAGCAGTTTCTCGGCCCTTCGGGACACCTTAGCCAAAAACATTCAGTACTTC.